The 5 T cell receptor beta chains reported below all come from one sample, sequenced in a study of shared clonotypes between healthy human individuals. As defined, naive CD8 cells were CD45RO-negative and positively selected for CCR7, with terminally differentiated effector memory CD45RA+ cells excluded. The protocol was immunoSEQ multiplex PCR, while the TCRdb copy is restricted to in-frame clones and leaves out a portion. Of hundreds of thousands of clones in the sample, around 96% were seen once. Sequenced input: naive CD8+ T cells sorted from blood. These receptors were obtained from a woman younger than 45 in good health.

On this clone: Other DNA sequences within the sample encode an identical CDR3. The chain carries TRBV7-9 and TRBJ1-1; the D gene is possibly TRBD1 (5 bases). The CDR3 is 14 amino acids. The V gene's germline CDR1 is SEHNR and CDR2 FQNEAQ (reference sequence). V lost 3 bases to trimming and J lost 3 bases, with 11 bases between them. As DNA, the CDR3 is TGTGCCAGCAGCTTTGCAGGGACCTACACTGAAGCTTTCTTT. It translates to CASSFAGTYTEAFF.

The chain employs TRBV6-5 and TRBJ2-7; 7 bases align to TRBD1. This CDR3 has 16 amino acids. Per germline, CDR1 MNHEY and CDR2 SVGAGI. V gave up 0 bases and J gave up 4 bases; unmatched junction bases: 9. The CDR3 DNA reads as TGTGCCAGCAGTTACTCTTCGGGACAGAGTTTGTACGAGCAGTACTTC. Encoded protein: CASSYSSGQSLYEQYF.

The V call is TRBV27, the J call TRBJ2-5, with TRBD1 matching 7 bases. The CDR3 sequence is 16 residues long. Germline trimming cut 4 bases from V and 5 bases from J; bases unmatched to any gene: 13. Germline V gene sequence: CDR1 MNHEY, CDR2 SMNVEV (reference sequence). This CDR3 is CASSSLLGQLRETQYF. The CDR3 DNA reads TGTGCCAGCAGTTCCCTTTTGGGACAGCTCCGGGAGACCCAGTACTTC.

CDR3 amino acids: CASSHGTTYGYTF. The CDR3 DNA sequence: TGTGCCAGCAGTCACGGGACAACCTATGGCTACACCTTC. The chain combines TRBV27 with TRBJ1-2; possibly TRBD1 for D (6 bases). The CDR3 consists of 13 residues. CDR1 and CDR2 from the germline V gene are MNHEY and SMNVEV (reference sequence). V lost 5 bases and J lost 4, with 11 bases in between.

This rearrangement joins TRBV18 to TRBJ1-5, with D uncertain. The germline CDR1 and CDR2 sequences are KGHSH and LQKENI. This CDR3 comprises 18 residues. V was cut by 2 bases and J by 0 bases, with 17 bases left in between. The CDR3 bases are TGTGCCAGCTCACCAAAGACTCTAACGGGGTATAGCAATCAGCCCCAGCATTTT. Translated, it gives CASSPKTLTGYSNQPQHF. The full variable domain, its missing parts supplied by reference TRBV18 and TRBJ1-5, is NAGVMQNPRHLVRRRGQEARLRCSPMKGHSHVYWYRQLPEEGLKFMVYLQKENIIDESGMPKERFSAEFPKEGPSILRIQQVVRGDSAAYFCASSPKTLTGYSNQPQHFGDGTRLSIL.